This TCR beta chain derives from a study of memory CD4+ T cells and cytomegalovirus serostatus. Clones were sequenced by immunoSEQ multiplex PCR, and TCRdb holds only the in-frame ones, with some missing. The sample includes about 60,000 clones, less than 85% of them seen just once. In its sample, this clone was seen once. As yet, its antigen is unknown. V lost 4 bases, J lost 7 bases, and 9 bases stayed unmatched. This CDR3 is 15 amino acids long. The V gene's germline CDR1 is SGHDT and CDR2 YYEEEE. Overall study findings and caveats: Suggested: most of the CMV-linked TCR signature lies in CD4+ memory cells.

The sort gate was single viable CD3+CD4+CD8-CD45RO+ cells for memory CD4+ T cells. Donors' CMV status reflects serum IgG against pp150, pp28, p38, p52. The sequence was collected from an adult in good health and CMV-seronegative. Some clones in this sample may be carry-over from other donors' samples. The rearrangement joins TRBV5-6 to TRBJ1-4, with 8 bases fitting TRBD1. Sequencing used memory CD4+ T cells from blood. The CDR3 sequence: CASSLRTGTGEKLFF. In DNA, the CDR3 is TGTGCCAGCAGCCTCCGGACAGGGACGGGTGAAAAACTGTTTTTT.